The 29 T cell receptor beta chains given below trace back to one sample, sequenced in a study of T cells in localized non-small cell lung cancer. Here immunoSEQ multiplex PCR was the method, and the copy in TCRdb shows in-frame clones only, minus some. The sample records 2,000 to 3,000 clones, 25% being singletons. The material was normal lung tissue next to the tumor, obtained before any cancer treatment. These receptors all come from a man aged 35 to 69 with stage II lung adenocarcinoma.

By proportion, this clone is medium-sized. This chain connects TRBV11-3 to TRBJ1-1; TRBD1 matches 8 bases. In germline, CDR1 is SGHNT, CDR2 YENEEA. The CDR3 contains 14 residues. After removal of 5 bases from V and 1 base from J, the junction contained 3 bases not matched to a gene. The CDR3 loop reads CASSLGQGNTEAFF. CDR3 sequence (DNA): TGTGCCAGCAGCCTAGGACAGGGGAACACTGAAGCTTTCTTT.

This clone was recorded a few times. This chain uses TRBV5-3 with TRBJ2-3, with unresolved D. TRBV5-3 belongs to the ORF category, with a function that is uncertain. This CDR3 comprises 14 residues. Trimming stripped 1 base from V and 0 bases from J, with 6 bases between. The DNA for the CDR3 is TGTGCCAGAAGCTTGACCGGGAGCACAGATACGCAGTATTTT. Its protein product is CARSLTGSTDTQYF.

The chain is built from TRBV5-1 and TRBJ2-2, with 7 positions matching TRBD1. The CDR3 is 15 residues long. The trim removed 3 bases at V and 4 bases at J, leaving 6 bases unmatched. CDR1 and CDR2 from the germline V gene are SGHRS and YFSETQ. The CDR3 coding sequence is TGCGCCAGCAGCTCGGGGACAGTTGGCACCGGGGAGCTGTTTTTT. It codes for CASSSGTVGTGELFF.

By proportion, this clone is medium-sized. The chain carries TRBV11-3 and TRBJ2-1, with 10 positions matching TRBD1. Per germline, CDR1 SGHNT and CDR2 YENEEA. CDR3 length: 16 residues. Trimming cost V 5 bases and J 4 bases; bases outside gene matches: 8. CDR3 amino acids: CASSQSMGQGYNEQFF. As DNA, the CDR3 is TGTGCCAGCAGCCAAAGTATGGGACAGGGGTACAATGAGCAGTTCTTC.

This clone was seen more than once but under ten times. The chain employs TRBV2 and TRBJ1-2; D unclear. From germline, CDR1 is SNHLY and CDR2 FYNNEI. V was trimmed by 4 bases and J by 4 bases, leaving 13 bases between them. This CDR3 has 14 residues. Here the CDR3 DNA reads TGTGCCAGCAGTGGGTGGTCGGATCCCTATGGCTACACCTTC. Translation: CASSGWSDPYGYTF.

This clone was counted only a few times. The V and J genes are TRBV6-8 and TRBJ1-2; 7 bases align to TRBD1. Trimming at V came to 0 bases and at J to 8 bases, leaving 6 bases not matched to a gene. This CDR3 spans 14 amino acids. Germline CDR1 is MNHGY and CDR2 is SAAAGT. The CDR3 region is CASSYSTGTEGYTF. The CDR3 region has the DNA TGTGCCAGCAGTTACTCAACCGGGACAGAAGGCTACACCTTC.

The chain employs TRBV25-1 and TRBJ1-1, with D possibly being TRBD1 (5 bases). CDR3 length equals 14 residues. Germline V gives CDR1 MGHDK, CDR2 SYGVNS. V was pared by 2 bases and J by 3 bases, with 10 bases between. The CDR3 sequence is CASSEPGPHTEAFF. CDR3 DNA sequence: TGTGCCAGCAGTGAACCGGGGCCCCACACTGAAGCTTTCTTT.

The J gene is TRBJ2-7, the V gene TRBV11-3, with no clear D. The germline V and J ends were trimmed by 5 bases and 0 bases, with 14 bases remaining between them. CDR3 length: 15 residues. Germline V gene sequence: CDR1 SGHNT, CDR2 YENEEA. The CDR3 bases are TGTGCCAGCAGCCCCCGGGCCCTGAGCTCCTACGAGCAGTACTTC. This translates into CASSPRALSSYEQYF.

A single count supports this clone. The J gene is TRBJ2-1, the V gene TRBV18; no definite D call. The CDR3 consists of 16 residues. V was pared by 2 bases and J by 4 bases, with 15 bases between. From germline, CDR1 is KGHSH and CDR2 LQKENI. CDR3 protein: CASSPGDTEPYNEQFF. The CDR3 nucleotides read TGTGCCAGCTCACCAGGCGACACTGAACCATACAATGAGCAGTTCTTC.

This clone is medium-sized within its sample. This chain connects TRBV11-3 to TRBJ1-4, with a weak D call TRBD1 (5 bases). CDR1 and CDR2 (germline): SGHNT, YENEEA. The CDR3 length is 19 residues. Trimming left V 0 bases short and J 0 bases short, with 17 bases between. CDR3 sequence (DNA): TGTGCCAGCAGCTTAGAATTATCTTGGGGCAGACCAACTAATGAAAAACTGTTTTTT. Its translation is CASSLELSWGRPTNEKLFF.

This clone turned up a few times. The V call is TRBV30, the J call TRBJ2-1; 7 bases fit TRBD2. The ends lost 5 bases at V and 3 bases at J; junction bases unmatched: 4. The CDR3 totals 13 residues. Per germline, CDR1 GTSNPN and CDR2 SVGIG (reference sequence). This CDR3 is CAWASGNYNEQFF. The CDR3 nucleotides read TGTGCCTGGGCCAGCGGGAACTACAATGAGCAGTTCTTC.

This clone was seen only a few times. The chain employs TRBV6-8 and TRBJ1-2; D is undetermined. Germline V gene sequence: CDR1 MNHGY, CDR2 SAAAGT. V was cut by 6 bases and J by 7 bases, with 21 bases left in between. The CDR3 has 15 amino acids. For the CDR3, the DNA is TGTGCCAGCAGCCAACAGCCGGGTCGCAATTCTGGCTACACCTTC. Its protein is CASSQQPGRNSGYTF.

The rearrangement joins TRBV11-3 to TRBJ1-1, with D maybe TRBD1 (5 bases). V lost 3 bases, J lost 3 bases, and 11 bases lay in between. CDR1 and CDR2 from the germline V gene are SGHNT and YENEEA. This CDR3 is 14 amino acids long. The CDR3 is CASSFQGAHTEAFF. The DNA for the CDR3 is TGTGCCAGCAGCTTTCAAGGGGCCCACACTGAAGCTTTCTTT.

The CDR3 is CASSEDVGTGELFF. CDR3 nucleotides: TGTGCCAGCAGTGAAGATGTTGGCACCGGGGAGCTGTTTTTT. The chain couples TRBV9 to TRBJ2-2; D not resolved. The V and J ends lost 5 bases and 4 bases respectively, with 12 bases between them. Germline-derived CDR1 and CDR2 are SGDLS and YYNGEE. The CDR3 is 14 residues long.

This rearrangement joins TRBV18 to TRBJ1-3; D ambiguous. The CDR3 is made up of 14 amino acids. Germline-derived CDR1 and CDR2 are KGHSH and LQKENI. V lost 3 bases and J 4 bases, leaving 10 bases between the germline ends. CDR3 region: CASSPAGKGNTIYF. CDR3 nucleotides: TGTGCCAGCTCACCGGCGGGTAAAGGAAACACCATATATTTT.

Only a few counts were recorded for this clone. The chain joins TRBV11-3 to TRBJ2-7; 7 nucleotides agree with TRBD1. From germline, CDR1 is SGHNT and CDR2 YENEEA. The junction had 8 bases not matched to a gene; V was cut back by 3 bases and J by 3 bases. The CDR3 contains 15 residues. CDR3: CASSLGTGANYEQYF. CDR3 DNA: TGTGCCAGCAGCTTGGGAACAGGGGCGAACTACGAGCAGTACTTC.

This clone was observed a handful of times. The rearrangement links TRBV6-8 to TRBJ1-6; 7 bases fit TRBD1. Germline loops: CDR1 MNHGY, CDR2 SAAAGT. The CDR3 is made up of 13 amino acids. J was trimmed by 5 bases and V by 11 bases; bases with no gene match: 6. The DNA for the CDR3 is TGTGCCGGCGGACAGGCCGATAATTCACCCCTCCACTTT. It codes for CAGGQADNSPLHF.

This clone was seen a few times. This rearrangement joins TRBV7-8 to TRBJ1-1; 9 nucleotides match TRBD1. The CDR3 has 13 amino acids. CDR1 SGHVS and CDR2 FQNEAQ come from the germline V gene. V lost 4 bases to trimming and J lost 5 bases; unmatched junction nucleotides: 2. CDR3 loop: CASSSDRGTEAFF. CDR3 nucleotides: TGTGCCAGCAGCTCCGACAGGGGGACTGAAGCTTTCTTT. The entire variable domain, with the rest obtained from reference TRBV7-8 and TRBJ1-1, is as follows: GAGVSQSPRYKVAKRGQDVALRCDPISGHVSLFWYQQALGQGPEFLTYFQNEAQLDKSGLPSDRFFAERPEGSVSTLKIQRTQQEDSAVYLCASSSDRGTEAFFGQGTRLTVV.

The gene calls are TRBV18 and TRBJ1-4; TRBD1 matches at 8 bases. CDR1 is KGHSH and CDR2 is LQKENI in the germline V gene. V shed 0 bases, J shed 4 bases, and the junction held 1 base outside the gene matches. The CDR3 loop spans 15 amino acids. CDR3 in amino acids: CASSPPTGGNEKLFF. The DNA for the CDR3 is TGTGCCAGCTCACCACCAACAGGGGGTAATGAAAAACTGTTTTTT.

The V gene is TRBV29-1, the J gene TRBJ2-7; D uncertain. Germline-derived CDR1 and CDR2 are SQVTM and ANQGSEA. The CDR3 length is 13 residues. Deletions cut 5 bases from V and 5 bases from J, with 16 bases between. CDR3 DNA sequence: TGCAGCGTTTCTATCCCTGCTCGCGACGAGCAGTACTTC. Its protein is CSVSIPARDEQYF.

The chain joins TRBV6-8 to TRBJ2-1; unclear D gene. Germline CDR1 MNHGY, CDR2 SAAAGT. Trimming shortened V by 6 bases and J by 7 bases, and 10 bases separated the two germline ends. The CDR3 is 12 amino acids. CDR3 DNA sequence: TGTGCCAGCAGAACCCTCTTAAATGAGCAGTTCTTC. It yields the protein CASRTLLNEQFF.

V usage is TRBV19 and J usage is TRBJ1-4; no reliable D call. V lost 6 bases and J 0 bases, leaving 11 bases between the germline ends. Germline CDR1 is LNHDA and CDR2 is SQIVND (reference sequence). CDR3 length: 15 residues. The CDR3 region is CASRAGTATNEKLFF. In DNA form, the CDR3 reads TGTGCCAGTAGGGCAGGAACTGCAACTAATGAAAAACTGTTTTTT.

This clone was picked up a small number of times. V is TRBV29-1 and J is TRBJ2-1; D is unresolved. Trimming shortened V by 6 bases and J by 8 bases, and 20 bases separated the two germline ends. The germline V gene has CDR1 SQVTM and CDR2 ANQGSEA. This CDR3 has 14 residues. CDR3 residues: CSVAVSTGGDEQFF. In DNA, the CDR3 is TGCAGCGTCGCAGTCTCTACGGGTGGGGATGAGCAGTTCTTC.

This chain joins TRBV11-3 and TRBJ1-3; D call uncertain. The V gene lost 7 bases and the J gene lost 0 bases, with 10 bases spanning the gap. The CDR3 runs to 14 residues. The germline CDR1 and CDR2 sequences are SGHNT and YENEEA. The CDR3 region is CASNRRSSGNTIYF. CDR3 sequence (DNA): TGTGCCAGCAACCGAAGAAGCTCTGGAAACACCATATATTTT.

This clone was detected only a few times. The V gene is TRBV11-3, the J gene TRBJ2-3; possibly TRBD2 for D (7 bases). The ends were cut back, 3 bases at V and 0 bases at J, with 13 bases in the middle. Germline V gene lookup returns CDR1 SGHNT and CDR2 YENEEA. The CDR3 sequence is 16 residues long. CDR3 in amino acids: CASSFTGGPSTDTQYF. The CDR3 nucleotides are TGTGCCAGCAGCTTCACCGGGGGGCCTAGCACAGATACGCAGTATTTT.

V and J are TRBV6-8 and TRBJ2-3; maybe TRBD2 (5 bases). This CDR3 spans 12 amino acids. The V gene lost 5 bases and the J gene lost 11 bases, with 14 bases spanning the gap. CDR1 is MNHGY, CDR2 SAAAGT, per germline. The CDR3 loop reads CASSNELGMQYF. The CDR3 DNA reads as TGTGCCAGCAGTAACGAACTAGGGATGCAGTATTTT.

CDR3 DNA: TGTGCCAGCAGCGGACTTTTCCAGGGGGCCGAGAGCAACGAGCAGTACGTC. Its translation: CASSGLFQGAESNEQYV. The chain has TRBV11-3 and TRBJ2-7; 8 bases line up with TRBD1. From germline, CDR1 is SGHNT and CDR2 YENEEA. The V and J ends lost 5 bases and 5 bases, in that order; junction bases with no gene match: 17. The CDR3 extends over 17 amino acids.

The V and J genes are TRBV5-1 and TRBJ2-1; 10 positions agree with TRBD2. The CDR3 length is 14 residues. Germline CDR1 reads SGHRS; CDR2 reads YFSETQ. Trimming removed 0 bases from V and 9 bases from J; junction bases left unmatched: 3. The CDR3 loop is CASSLGLAGGEQFF. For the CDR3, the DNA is TGCGCCAGCAGCTTGGGGTTAGCGGGGGGTGAGCAGTTCTTC.

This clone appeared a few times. The CDR3 protein is CASSYRGGNTGELFF. The DNA of the CDR3 is TGTGCCAGCAGCTACAGGGGGGGTAACACCGGGGAGCTGTTTTTT. The chain carries TRBV11-3 and TRBJ2-2; D is possibly TRBD1 (8 bases). V was shortened by 4 bases and J by 2 bases, with 11 bases between the two germline ends. From germline, CDR1 is SGHNT and CDR2 YENEEA. The CDR3 is 15 residues long.